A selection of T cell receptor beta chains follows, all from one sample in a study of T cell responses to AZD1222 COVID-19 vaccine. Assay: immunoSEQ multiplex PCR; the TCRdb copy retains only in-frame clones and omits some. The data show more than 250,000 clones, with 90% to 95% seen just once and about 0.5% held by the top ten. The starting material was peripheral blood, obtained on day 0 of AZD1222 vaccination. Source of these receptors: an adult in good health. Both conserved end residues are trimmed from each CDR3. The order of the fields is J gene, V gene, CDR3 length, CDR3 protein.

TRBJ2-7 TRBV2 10 ASSGTRYEQY
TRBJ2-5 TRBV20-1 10 SASGNQETQY
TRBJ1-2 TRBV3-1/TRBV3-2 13 ASSQEGGENYGYT
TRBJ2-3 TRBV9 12 ASTVGSDTDTQY
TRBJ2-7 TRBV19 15 ASSISSGASVDYEQY
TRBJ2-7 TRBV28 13 ASSSTGTTPYEQY
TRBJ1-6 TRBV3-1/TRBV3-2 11 ASSQVHNSPLH
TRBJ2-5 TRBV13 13 ASSPWGIPMETQY
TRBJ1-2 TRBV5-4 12 ASSSDGSNYGYT
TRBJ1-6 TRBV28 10 ASIGYNSPLH
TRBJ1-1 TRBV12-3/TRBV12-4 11 ASTLTRNTEAF
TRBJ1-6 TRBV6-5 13 ASQGRGAYNSPLH
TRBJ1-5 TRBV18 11 ATQKDSNQPQH
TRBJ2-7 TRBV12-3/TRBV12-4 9 ASSRRDEQY
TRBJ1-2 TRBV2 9 ASRWASGYT
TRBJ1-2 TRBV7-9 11 ASSLDRASSYT
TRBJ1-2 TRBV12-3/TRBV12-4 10 ASSLGGQGYT
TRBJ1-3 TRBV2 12 ASMGQPKLNTIY
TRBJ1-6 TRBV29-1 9 SVDPNSPLH
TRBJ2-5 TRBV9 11 ASSVRLEETQY
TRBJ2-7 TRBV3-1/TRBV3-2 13 ASGLGQGATYEQY
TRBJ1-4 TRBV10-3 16 AISESSGTGRGNEKLF
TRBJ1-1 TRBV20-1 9 SATKNTEAF
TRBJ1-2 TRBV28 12 ASSPVAGTYGYT
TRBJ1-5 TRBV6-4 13 ASSGVGGKNQPQH
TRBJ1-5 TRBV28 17 ASSHPPGRGRHLNQPQH
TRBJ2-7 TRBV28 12 ASAPAGPPYEQY